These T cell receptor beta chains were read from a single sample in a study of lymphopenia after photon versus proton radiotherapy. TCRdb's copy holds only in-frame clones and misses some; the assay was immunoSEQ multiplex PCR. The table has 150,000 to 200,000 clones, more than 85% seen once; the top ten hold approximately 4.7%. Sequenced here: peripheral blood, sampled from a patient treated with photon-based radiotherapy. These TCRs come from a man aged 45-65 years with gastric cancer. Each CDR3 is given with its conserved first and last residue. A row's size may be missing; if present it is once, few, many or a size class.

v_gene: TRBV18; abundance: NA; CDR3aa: CASSSGTGYQETQYF
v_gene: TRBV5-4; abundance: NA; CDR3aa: CASTPKGAPNTEAFF
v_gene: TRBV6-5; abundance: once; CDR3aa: CASSYSTSGRYEQYF
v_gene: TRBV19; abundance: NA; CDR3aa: CASSTELYNEQFF
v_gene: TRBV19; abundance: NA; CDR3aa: CASSRDRVRYGYTF
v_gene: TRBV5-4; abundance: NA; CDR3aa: CASSLELYEQYF
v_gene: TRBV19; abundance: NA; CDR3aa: CASSMSLLAQETQYF
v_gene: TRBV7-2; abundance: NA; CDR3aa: CASSLRQALSYGYTF
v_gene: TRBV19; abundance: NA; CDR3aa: CASRTGGSNYGYTF
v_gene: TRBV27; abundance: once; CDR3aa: CASRGQPNTGELFF
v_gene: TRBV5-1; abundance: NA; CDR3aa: CASSLELASPKGTQYF
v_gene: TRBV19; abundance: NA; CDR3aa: CASKLGTENTEAFF
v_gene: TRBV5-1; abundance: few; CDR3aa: CASSWGTGNQPQHF
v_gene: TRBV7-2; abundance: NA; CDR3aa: CASSLSWDVREQYF
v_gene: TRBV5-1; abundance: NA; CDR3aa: CASKAGVNTEAFF
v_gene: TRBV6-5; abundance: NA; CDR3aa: CASSYSVLNGAYEQYF
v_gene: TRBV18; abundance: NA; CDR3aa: CASSPRSTGGGETQYF
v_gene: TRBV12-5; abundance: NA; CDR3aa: CASGDSGTGGENIQYF
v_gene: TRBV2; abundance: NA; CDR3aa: CASKTGEVTGELFF
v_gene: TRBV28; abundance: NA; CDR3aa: CASSPRIYGVYEQYF
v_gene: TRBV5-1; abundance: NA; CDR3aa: CASSYGSVETQYF
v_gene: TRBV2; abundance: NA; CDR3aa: CASTRQGGYSYEQYF
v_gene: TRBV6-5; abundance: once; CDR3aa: CASSTLAGGGNEQFF
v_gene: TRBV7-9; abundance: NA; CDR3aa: CASSSFGGATYEQYF
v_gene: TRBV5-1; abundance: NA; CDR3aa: CASSFAPGSTEAFF
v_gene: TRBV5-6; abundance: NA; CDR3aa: CASSLDRGEKLFF
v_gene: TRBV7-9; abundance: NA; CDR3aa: CASSHREGNTGELFF
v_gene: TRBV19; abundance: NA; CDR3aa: CASSSYLVARDNEQFF
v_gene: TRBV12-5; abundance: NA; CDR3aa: CASGSDRGANTGELFF
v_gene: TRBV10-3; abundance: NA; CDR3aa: CAISEVYSLSYEQYF
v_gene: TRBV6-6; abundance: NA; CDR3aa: CASSRAEGEKLFF
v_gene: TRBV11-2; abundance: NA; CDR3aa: CASRGRGPEQYF
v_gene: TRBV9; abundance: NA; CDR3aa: CASSVGAGLAGGETDTQYF
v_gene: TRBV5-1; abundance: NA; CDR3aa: CASSRASSYEQYF
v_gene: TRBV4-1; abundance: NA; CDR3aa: CASSQPTGGSTDTQYF
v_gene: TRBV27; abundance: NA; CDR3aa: CASSPYSLGGSGANVLTF
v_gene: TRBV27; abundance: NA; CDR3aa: CASSLSGRSNTIYF
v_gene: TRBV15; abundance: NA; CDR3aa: CATSTGYPGDTQYF
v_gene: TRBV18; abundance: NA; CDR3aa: CASSEQGEGEKLFF
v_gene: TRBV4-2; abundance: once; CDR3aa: CASGPGYEKLFF
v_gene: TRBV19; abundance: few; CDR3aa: CASSTSGSYDTGELFF
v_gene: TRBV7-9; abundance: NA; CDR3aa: CASSATENTEAFF
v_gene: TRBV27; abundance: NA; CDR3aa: CASSPRLAPGSEQYF
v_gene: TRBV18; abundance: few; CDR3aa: CASSPDRVEGYTF
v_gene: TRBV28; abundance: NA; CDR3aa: CASSHPKGGSNEQFF
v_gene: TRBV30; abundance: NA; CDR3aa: CAWTGEGSSYEQYF
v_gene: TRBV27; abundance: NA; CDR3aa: CASSLGGEQYF
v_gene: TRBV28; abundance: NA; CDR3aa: CASRGTGTEGIIQYF
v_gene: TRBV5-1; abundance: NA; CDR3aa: CASSPGTGTETQYF
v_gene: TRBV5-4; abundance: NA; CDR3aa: CASSSAGTYSSGNTIYF
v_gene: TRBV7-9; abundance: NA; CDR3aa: CASSSSLGQGAGPQHF
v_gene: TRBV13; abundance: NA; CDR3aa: CASSHIPPGGRDYGYTF
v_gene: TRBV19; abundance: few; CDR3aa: CASSMRTSPLSGANVLTF
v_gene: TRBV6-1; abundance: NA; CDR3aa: CASSEPGTVWDGAFF
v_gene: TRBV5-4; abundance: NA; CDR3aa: CASSVVRGTGELFF